This T cell receptor (beta chain) appears in the sequencing data of a study of blood T cell repertoires in COVID-19. At the level of the study: Acute and convalescent COVID-19 samples came from the United States, Italy and Spain. In each case, the material was cDNA or gDNA derived from T cells, B-cell-depleted T cells, or PBMCs.

The CDR3 loop spans 15 amino acids. The ends were cut back, 2 bases at V and 3 bases at J, with 14 bases in the middle. The germline V gene encodes CDR1 MGHRA and CDR2 YSYEKL. At least ten counts were recorded for this clone. TCRdb's table, derived via immunoSEQ multiplex PCR, lists solely in-frame clones and lacks some. The sample holds 88,000 or so clones; over 75% are singletons and the top ten take about 3.8%. The source material was peripheral blood. The genes are TRBV4-1 and TRBJ2-7, with D hard to call. This receptor was taken from a man aged 60-69 years with acute or convalescent COVID-19. CDR3 coding DNA: TGCGCCAGCAGCCAACACAGCCGAAGAGACTACGAGCAGTACTTC. It specifies CASSQHSRRDYEQYF.